Described below is a single T cell receptor beta chain sequence and its context. This record belongs to a study of shared clonotypes between healthy human individuals. Positive CCR7 selection of CD45RO-negative cells yielded the naive CD8 cells, and terminally differentiated effector memory CD45RA+ cells were excluded. The table came from immunoSEQ multiplex PCR; TCRdb's copy has only in-frame clones and leaves some out. The sample lists around 560,000 clones, around 96% occurring once. This CDR3 contains 15 residues. Trimming pared 6 bases from V and 4 bases from J, leaving 19 bases between. Germline loops: CDR1 SGHTS, CDR2 YDEGEE.

The V and J genes are TRBV5-8 and TRBJ1-2; no firm D call. The receptor was derived from a woman younger than 45 in good health. The sequenced material came from naive CD8+ T cells sorted from blood. CDR3 protein: CASIINRRASYGYTF. In nucleotides, the CDR3 is TGTGCCAGCATCATCAACCGGAGAGCTAGCTATGGCTACACCTTC. The full variable domain, rest sourced from reference TRBV5-8 and TRBJ1-2, is EAGVTQSPTHLIKTRGQQATLRCSPISGHTSVYWYQQALGLGLQFLLWYDEGEERNRGNFPPRFSGRQFPNYSSELNVNALELEDSALYLCASIINRRASYGYTFGSGTRLTVV.